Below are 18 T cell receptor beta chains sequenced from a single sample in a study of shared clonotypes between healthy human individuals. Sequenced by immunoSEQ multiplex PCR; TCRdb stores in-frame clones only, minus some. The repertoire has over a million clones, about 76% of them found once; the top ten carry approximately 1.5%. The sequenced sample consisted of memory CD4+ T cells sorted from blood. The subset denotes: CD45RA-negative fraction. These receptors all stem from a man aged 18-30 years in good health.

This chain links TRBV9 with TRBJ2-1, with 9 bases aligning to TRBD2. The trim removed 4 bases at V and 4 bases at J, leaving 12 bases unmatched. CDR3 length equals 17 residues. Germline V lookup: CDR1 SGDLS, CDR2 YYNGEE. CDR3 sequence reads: CASSSTSGSGGYNEQFF. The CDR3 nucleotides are TGTGCCAGCAGCTCCACTTCGGGTAGCGGGGGATACAATGAGCAGTTCTTC.

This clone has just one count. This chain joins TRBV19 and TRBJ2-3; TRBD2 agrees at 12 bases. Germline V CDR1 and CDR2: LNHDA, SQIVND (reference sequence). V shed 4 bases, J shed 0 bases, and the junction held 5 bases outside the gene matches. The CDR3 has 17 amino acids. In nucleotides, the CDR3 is TGTGCCAGTAGTAGGTCTAGCGGGGGGGCTAGCACAGATACGCAGTATTTT. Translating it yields CASSRSSGGASTDTQYF.

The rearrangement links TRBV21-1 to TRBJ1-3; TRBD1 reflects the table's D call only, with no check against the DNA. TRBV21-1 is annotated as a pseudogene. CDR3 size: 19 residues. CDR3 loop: CASGPKGERQGTDGDTIYF. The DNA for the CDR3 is TGTGCCAGCGGACCTAAAGGGGAAAGACAGGGGACAGACGGGGACACCATATATTTT.

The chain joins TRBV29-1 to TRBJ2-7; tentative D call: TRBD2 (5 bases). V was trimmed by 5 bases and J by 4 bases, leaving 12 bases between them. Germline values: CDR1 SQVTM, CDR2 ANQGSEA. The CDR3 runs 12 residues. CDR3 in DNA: TGCAGCGTTATGTCTAGCATGTACGAGCAGTACTTC. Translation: CSVMSSMYEQYF.

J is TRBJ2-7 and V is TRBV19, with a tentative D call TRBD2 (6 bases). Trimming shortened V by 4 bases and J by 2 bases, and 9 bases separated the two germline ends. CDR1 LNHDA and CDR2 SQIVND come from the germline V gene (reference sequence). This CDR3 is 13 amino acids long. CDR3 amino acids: CASSRTTTYEQYF. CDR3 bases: TGTGCCAGTAGTAGGACTACTACCTACGAGCAGTACTTC. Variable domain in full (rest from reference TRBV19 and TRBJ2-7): DGGITQSPKYLFRKEGQNVTLSCEQNLNHDAMYWYRQDPGQGLRLIYYSQIVNDFQKGDIAEGYSVSREKKESFPLTVTSAQKNPTAFYLCASSRTTTYEQYFGPGTRLTVT.

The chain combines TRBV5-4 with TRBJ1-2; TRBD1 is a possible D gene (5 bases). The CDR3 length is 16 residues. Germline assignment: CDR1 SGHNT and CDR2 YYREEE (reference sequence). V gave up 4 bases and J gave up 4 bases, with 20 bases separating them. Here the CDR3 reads CASSQTAGLSGYGYTF. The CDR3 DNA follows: TGTGCCAGCAGCCAAACCGCAGGGTTATCCGGCTATGGCTACACCTTC.

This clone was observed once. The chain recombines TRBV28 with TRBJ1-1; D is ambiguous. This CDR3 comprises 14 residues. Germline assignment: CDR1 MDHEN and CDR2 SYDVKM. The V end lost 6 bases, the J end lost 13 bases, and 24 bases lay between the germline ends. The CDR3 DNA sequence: TGTGCCAGCAGCCAACAGATCCCGGCCACAAATGGTTTCTTT. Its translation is CASSQQIPATNGFF.

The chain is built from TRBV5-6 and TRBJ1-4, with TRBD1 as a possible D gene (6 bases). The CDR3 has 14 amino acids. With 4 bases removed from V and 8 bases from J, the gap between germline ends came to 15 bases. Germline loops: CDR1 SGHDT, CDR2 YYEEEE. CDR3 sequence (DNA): TGTGCCAGCAGCCCGGTAAAGGGGGTCGAAAAACTGTTTTTT. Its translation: CASSPVKGVEKLFF.

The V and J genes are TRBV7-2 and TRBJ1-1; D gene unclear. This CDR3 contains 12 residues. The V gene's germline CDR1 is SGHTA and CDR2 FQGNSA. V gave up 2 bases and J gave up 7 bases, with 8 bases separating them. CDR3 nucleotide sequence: TGTGCCAGCAGCTTAATGGGAGGTGAAGCTTTCTTT. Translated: CASSLMGGEAFF.

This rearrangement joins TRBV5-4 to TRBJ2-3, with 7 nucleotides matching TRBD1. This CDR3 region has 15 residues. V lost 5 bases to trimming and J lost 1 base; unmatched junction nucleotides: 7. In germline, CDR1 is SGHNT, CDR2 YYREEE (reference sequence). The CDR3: CASRVTGVGTDTQYF. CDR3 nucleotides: TGTGCCAGCAGGGTTACAGGGGTGGGCACAGATACGCAGTATTTT.

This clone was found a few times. The CDR3 loop is CASSRDETANTEAFF. In nucleotides, the CDR3 is TGTGCCAGCTCACGAGATGAAACGGCGAACACTGAAGCTTTCTTT. The chain links TRBV18 to TRBJ1-1; D ambiguous. V was trimmed by 4 bases and J by 1 base, leaving 13 bases between them. Germline CDR1 and CDR2: KGHSH and LQKENI. The CDR3 consists of 15 residues.

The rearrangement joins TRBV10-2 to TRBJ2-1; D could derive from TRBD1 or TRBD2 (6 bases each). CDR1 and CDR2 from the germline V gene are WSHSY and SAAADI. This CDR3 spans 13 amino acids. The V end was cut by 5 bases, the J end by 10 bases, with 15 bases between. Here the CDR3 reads CASSPSWGAEQFF. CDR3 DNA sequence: TGCGCCAGCAGTCCCAGTTGGGGGGCAGAGCAGTTCTTC.

The CDR3: CASSTRTLPPDTQYF. The CDR3 nucleotides read TGTGCCAGTAGTACGCGGACACTCCCACCTGATACGCAGTATTTT. The chain combines TRBV19 with TRBJ2-3, with D maybe TRBD1 (5 bases). In germline, CDR1 is LNHDA, CDR2 SQIVND (reference sequence). With 4 bases removed from V and 6 bases from J, the gap between germline ends came to 17 bases. The CDR3 totals 15 residues.

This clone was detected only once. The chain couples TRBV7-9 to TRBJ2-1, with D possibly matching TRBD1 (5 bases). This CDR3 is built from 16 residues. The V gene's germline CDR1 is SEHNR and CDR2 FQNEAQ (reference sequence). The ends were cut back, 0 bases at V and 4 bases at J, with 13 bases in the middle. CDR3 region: CASSLAARVLYNEQFF. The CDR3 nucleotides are TGTGCCAGCAGCTTAGCGGCCAGGGTATTATACAATGAGCAGTTCTTC.

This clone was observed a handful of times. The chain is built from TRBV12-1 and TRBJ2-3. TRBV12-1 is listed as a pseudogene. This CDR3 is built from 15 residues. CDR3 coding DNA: TGTGCCAGCAGATTGGACCCTTCAGACCGTCATACGCAGTATTTT. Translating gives CASRLDPSDRHTQYF.

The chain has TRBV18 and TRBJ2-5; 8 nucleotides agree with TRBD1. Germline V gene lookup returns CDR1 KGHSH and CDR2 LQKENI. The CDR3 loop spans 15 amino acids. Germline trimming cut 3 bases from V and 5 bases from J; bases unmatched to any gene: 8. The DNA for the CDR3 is TGTGCCAGCTCACCGGAGCAGGGGGCGCGGGAGACCCAGTACTTC. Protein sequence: CASSPEQGARETQYF.

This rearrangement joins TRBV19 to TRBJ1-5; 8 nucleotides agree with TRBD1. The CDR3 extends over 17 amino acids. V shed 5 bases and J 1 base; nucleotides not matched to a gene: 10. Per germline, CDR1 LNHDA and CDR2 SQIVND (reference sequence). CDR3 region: CASSWAGGKGSNQPQHF. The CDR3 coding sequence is TGTGCCAGTAGTTGGGCAGGGGGCAAGGGAAGCAATCAGCCCCAGCATTTT.

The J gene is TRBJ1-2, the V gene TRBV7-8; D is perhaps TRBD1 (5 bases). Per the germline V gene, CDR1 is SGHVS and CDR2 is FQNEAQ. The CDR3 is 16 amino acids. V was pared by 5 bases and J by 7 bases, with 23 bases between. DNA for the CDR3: TGTGCCAGCAGCCCTTTAAATGTAGGCGGGGGTGGTGGCTACACCTTC. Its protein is CASSPLNVGGGGGYTF.